The next 28 T cell receptor beta chains were all read from a single sample in a study of OX40 agonist ivuxolimab in advanced cancers. Measured with immunoSEQ multiplex PCR; TCRdb has only the in-frame clones, and not every one. The repertoire includes roughly 16,000 clones, roughly 72% of them detected once, and approximately 45% sits in the top ten. Material: CD4+ or CD8+ T cells sorted from blood, obtained in a trial of the OX40 agonist ivuxolimab. The source of these receptors is an adult with an advanced solid tumor such as melanoma, head and neck, liver or kidney cancer.

J is TRBJ1-1 and V is TRBV2; D is uncertain. The CDR3 has 12 amino acids. Germline V gene data show CDR1 as SNHLY and CDR2 as FYNNEI. Trimming took 5 bases from V and 0 from J, leaving 4 bases between them. CDR3 loop: CASSLMNTEAFF. The DNA of the CDR3 is TGTGCCAGCAGTTTAATGAACACTGAAGCTTTCTTT.

This clone showed up just a few times. The chain has TRBV5-6 and TRBJ1-5; possible D gene TRBD1, 5 bases. Between the trimmed V and J ends, which lost 0 bases and 3 bases, there was a span of 7 bases. CDR1 is SGHDT, CDR2 YYEEEE, per germline. The CDR3 has 14 residues. The CDR3 protein is CASSLGQSNQPQHF. The DNA for the CDR3 is TGTGCCAGCAGCTTGGGACAGTCCAATCAGCCCCAGCATTTT.

This clone was recorded a few times. The rearrangement uses TRBV2 and TRBJ2-1; 9 bases map to TRBD2. This CDR3 is 16 amino acids long. Germline CDR1 reads SNHLY; CDR2 reads FYNNEI. V lost 3 bases and J lost 6; bases outside the gene matches: 9. CDR3 in amino acids: CASSDPSGEASNEQFF. CDR3 nucleotide sequence: TGTGCCAGCAGTGACCCTAGCGGGGAGGCGTCCAATGAGCAGTTCTTC.

The V call is TRBV20-1, the J call TRBJ2-7; no clear D gene. Germline loops: CDR1 DFQATT, CDR2 SNEGSKA (reference sequence). Trimming took 5 bases from V and 1 from J, leaving 3 bases between them. This CDR3 is built from 10 residues. The CDR3 DNA reads TGCAGTGCTTTATCCTACGAGCAGTACTTC. Translated: CSALSYEQYF.

J is TRBJ2-7 and V is TRBV11-2; 8 bases map to TRBD2. Looked up from germline, CDR1 is SGHAT and CDR2 is FQNNGV. The CDR3 runs to 17 residues. The ends lost 5 bases at V and 7 bases at J; junction bases unmatched: 19. The CDR3 loop reads CASSPPSTGRGAGEQYF. CDR3 DNA sequence: TGTGCCAGCAGCCCCCCTAGTACCGGGCGGGGGGCGGGAGAGCAGTACTTC.

The chain employs TRBV27 and TRBJ2-3, with D unclear. This CDR3 has 14 amino acids. Germline V CDR1 and CDR2: MNHEY, SMNVEV (reference sequence). Trimming took off 3 bases at V and 3 bases at J, with 10 bases between the two ends. This CDR3 is CASSFGVSTDTQYF. The CDR3 DNA sequence: TGTGCCAGCAGTTTTGGGGTTTCTACAGATACGCAGTATTTT.

The chain employs TRBV6-5 and TRBJ2-2, with D uncertain. V lost 3 bases and J 9 bases, leaving 11 bases between the germline ends. The CDR3 sequence is 13 residues long. The germline V gene has CDR1 MNHEY and CDR2 SVGAGI. The CDR3 region has the DNA TGTGCCAGCAGTTATTGGGTCGGCCGGGAGCTGTTTTTT. This codes for CASSYWVGRELFF.

This clone was seen only a few times. The chain is built from TRBV7-8 and TRBJ1-5; TRBD1 is a possible D gene (6 bases). The CDR3 runs to 15 residues. The V end lost 7 bases, the J end lost 4 bases, and 17 bases lay between the germline ends. CDR1 and CDR2 from the germline V gene are SGHVS and FQNEAQ. The CDR3 region has the DNA TGTGCCAGCACCATCTATGCGGGGGCTAATCAGCCCCAGCATTTT. It translates to CASTIYAGANQPQHF.

This clone was seen a handful of times. This chain uses TRBV9 with TRBJ1-4; D unclear. Trimming took 6 bases from V and 5 from J, leaving 14 bases between them. The germline V gene has CDR1 SGDLS and CDR2 YYNGEE. This CDR3 spans 14 amino acids. CDR3 sequence reads: CASTPEDGNEKLFF. In nucleotides, the CDR3 is TGTGCCAGCACTCCAGAGGATGGGAATGAAAAACTGTTTTTT.

The chain links TRBV9 to TRBJ1-1, with D perhaps matching TRBD1 (6 bases). The CDR3 is 16 amino acids. V gave up 3 bases and J gave up 2 bases, with 17 bases separating them. Germline V gene sequence: CDR1 SGDLS, CDR2 YYNGEE. The DNA of the CDR3 is TGTGCCAGCAGCGCAGGGGACGGGCAATATAACACTGAAGCTTTCTTT. Amino acid sequence: CASSAGDGQYNTEAFF.

The gene calls are TRBV9 and TRBJ1-4; no definite D call. Per germline, CDR1 SGDLS and CDR2 YYNGEE. The CDR3 contains 15 residues. V shed 4 bases and J shed 8 bases, with 18 bases lying between them. The CDR3 sequence: CASSPRGRAKEKLFF. The CDR3 coding sequence is TGTGCCAGCAGCCCGAGAGGAAGGGCGAAGGAAAAACTGTTTTTT.

This chain uses TRBV27 with TRBJ2-5; 11 bases line up with TRBD1. The CDR3 has 16 amino acids. The germline CDR1 and CDR2 sequences are MNHEY and SMNVEV (reference sequence). J was trimmed by 5 bases and V by 2 bases; bases with no gene match: 7. CDR3 sequence: CASSLGQGASLETQYF. In DNA form, the CDR3 reads TGTGCCAGCAGTTTAGGACAGGGGGCATCCCTGGAGACCCAGTACTTC.

The rearrangement joins TRBV9 to TRBJ1-1; 7 bases are shared with TRBD1. Unmatched junction bases numbered 8, after V lost 2 bases and J lost 1 base. CDR1 is SGDLS, CDR2 YYNGEE, per germline. The CDR3 has 16 amino acids. CDR3 amino acids: CASSVDYRGSNTEAFF. The CDR3 nucleotides are TGTGCCAGCAGCGTCGATTACAGGGGATCGAACACTGAAGCTTTCTTT. Filled out from reference TRBV9 and TRBJ1-1, the complete variable domain reads DSGVTQTPKHLITATGQRVTLRCSPRSGDLSVYWYQQSLDQGLQFLIQYYNGEERAKGNILERFSAQQFPDLHSELNLSSLELGDSALYFCASSVDYRGSNTEAFFGQGTRLTVV.

About this clone itself: The junction departs from germline at one end; a sequencing error may be responsible. J is TRBJ1-5 and V is TRBV7-9; weak D call: TRBD1 (5 bases). Germline CDR1 SEHNR, CDR2 FQNEAQ (reference sequence). The CDR3 runs to 15 residues. This chain's CDR3 is CASSQDLAGYQPQHF. The DNA of the CDR3 is TGCGCCAGCAGCCAAGATCTGGCAGGGTACCAGCCCCAGCATTTT.

V usage is TRBV7-9 and J usage is TRBJ2-7; D uncertain. This CDR3 comprises 12 residues. Per germline, CDR1 SEHNR and CDR2 FQNEAQ (reference sequence). V shed 3 bases and J shed 5 bases, with 8 bases lying between them. The CDR3 spells CASSFLTDEQYF. CDR3 DNA sequence: TGTGCCAGCAGCTTCCTAACTGACGAGCAGTACTTC. Complete variable domain (other parts from reference TRBV7-9 and TRBJ2-7): DTGVSQNPRHKITKRGQNVTFRCDPISEHNRLYWYRQTLGQGPEFLTYFQNEAQLEKSRLLSDRFSAERPKGSFSTLEIQRTEQGDSAMYLCASSFLTDEQYFGPGTRLTVT.

This chain uses TRBV7-2 with TRBJ2-3; TRBD2 agrees at 9 bases. Germline trimming cut 4 bases from V and 0 bases from J; bases unmatched to any gene: 5. This CDR3 spans 16 amino acids. CDR1 is SGHTA, CDR2 FQGNSA, per germline. The CDR3 DNA reads as TGTGCCAGCAGCTCGGCAGCGGGGGGAAGCACAGATACGCAGTATTTT. This sequence encodes CASSSAAGGSTDTQYF.

This chain uses TRBV5-1 with TRBJ1-1, with unresolved D. The CDR3 is made up of 16 amino acids. Trimming cost V 5 bases and J 1 base, with 18 bases left between them. Germline V gene sequence: CDR1 SGHRS, CDR2 YFSETQ. This CDR3 is CASRMRTEGPNTEAFF. The CDR3 DNA is TGCGCCAGCAGGATGAGGACGGAGGGTCCGAACACTGAAGCTTTCTTT.

The chain links TRBV11-2 to TRBJ2-3; no definite D call. V gave up 0 bases and J gave up 6 bases, with 10 bases separating them. Germline V gene data show CDR1 as SGHAT and CDR2 as FQNNGV. This CDR3 has 14 amino acids. CDR3 region: CASSLDPLPDTQYF. The CDR3 coding sequence is TGTGCCAGCAGCTTAGATCCGCTCCCGGATACGCAGTATTTT.

The genes are TRBV7-3 and TRBJ2-1, with 11 bases matching TRBD1. Germline assignment: CDR1 SGHTA and CDR2 FQGTGA. Trimming took 2 bases from V and 7 from J; bases not matched to a gene: 1. The CDR3 covers 14 residues. CDR3 in amino acids: CASSLGTGGNEQFF. The CDR3 bases are TGTGCCAGCAGCTTAGGGACAGGGGGGAATGAGCAGTTCTTC.

The chain has TRBV11-2 and TRBJ2-7; TRBD2 aligns across 12 bases. Germline CDR1 reads SGHAT; CDR2 reads FQNNGV. After removal of 1 base from V and 5 bases from J, the junction contained 12 bases not matched to a gene. This CDR3 region has 18 residues. The CDR3: CASSLASLAGGPRDEQYF. The CDR3 DNA sequence: TGTGCCAGCAGCTTAGCGTCTCTAGCGGGAGGGCCTAGGGACGAGCAGTACTTC.

The chain couples TRBV11-2 to TRBJ2-1; 10 bases are a match to TRBD1. Trimming removed 5 bases from V and 9 bases from J; junction bases left unmatched: 10. Germline lookup yields CDR1 SGHAT and CDR2 FQNNGV. The CDR3 contains 15 residues. CDR3 nucleotides: TGTGCCAGCAGCCCCATACCCGGGACAGGGGCTGAGCAGTTCTTC. Its translation: CASSPIPGTGAEQFF.

This rearrangement joins TRBV7-2 to TRBJ2-2; 15 positions agree with TRBD2. Germline trimming cut 5 bases from V and 7 bases from J; bases unmatched to any gene: 8. Per germline, CDR1 SGHTA and CDR2 FQGNSA. The CDR3 contains 17 residues. In DNA form, the CDR3 reads TGTGCCAGCAGCGGTGGACTAGCGGGGGGGCAAGACGGGGAGCTGTTTTTT. Its translation is CASSGGLAGGQDGELFF.

The chain recombines TRBV27 with TRBJ1-3; 7 bases fit TRBD1. V lost 6 bases to trimming and J lost 2 bases; unmatched junction nucleotides: 10. Germline-derived CDR1 and CDR2 are MNHEY and SMNVEV (reference sequence). This CDR3 region has 16 residues. CDR3: CASSPLYQGAGNTIYF. The CDR3 DNA reads as TGTGCCAGCAGCCCCTTATATCAGGGGGCTGGAAACACCATATATTTT.

The chain joins TRBV4-1 to TRBJ1-5; possible D gene TRBD1, 6 bases. V lost 0 bases and J lost 2, with 11 bases in between. The CDR3 is 16 residues long. Germline V gives CDR1 MGHRA, CDR2 YSYEKL. CDR3 bases: TGCGCCAGCAGCCAAGAATCAGGGGCGGGCAATCAGCCCCAGCATTTT. This gives the protein CASSQESGAGNQPQHF.

The table lists this clone with a few counts. The V gene is TRBV6-1, the J gene TRBJ1-5, with 7 bases aligning to TRBD1. This CDR3 is built from 14 residues. The V gene end was trimmed by 2 bases and the J gene end by 11 bases; junction bases not matched to a gene: 9. Germline V lookup: CDR1 MNHNS, CDR2 SASEGT. CDR3 residues: CASSENGETGSQHF. CDR3 DNA: TGTGCCAGCAGTGAAAACGGCGAGACAGGGTCCCAGCATTTT.

The count of this clone is one. This rearrangement joins TRBV5-4 to TRBJ1-5; possible D gene TRBD1, 6 bases. The germline gives CDR1 SGHNT, CDR2 YYREEE (reference sequence). This CDR3 is 17 amino acids long. Trimming left V 4 bases short and J 0 bases short, with 17 bases between. CDR3 protein: CASSRRDNIDSNQPQHF. The CDR3 nucleotides read TGTGCCAGCAGCCGTCGGGACAATATCGATAGCAATCAGCCCCAGCATTTT. Full variable domain (rest looked up from reference TRBV5-4 and TRBJ1-5): ETGVTQSPTHLIKTRGQQVTLRCSSQSGHNTVSWYQQALGQGPQFIFQYYREEENGRGNFPPRFSGLQFPNYSSELNVNALELDDSALYLCASSRRDNIDSNQPQHFGDGTRLSIL.

A single count supports this clone. The rearrangement uses TRBV5-6 and TRBJ1-2; D not resolved. V was trimmed by 4 bases and J by 5 bases, leaving 15 bases between them. In germline, CDR1 is SGHDT, CDR2 YYEEEE. CDR3 length: 14 residues. The CDR3 protein is CASSPDGVGYGYTF. The CDR3 DNA reads as TGTGCCAGCAGCCCTGACGGGGTAGGGTATGGCTACACCTTC.

The chain uses TRBV4-3 and TRBJ2-3, with D possibly being TRBD2 (7 bases). The ends were cut back, 0 bases at V and 2 bases at J, with 12 bases in the middle. Germline V lookup: CDR1 LGHNA, CDR2 YSLEER. This CDR3 contains 16 residues. The CDR3 DNA is TGCGCCAGCAGCCAAGAATTGGGGGGGGCCACAGATACGCAGTATTTT. Translated: CASSQELGGATDTQYF.